Following are 31 T cell receptor beta chains from one sample sequenced in a study of cytomegalovirus exposure and HLA in healthy donors (dated by TCRdb to the late 2010s). Library generation was performed with the immunoSEQ multiplex PCR assay. For the multiplex PCR, a mixture combining 60 forward primers for TCR Vbeta segments and 13 reverse primers for TCR Jbeta segments was used. The table comes from immuneACCESS by way of TCRdb, which keeps in-frame sequences with V and J called. Part of the clones is missing from these tables; in studies checked, under half for an unresolved V gene and the rest for unknown reasons. This sample's table carries 30,000 to 40,000 clones. About 3.4% of the sample comes from the top ten. The specimen was PBMCs. These TCRs come from a middle-aged woman in good health and CMV-seropositive.

V is TRBV7-2 and J is TRBJ2-7, with D perhaps TRBD1 (6 bases). The CDR3 spans 14 residues. Trimming pared 8 bases from V and 6 bases from J, leaving 20 bases between. CDR1 is SGHTA and CDR2 is FQGNSA in the germline V gene. CDR3 region: CASRPAGEKLEQYF. CDR3 DNA: TGTGCCAGCCGGCCCGCAGGGGAAAAGCTCGAGCAGTACTTC.

The chain links TRBV5-1 to TRBJ1-1; 8 bases line up with TRBD1. The CDR3 is 14 amino acids. V lost 3 bases and J lost 5; bases outside the gene matches: 6. Germline assignment: CDR1 SGHRS and CDR2 YFSETQ. CDR3 region: CASSSDRAETEAFF. The CDR3, as DNA: TGCGCCAGCAGCTCGGACAGGGCTGAAACTGAAGCTTTCTTT.

The chain couples TRBV11-1 to TRBJ1-2; TRBD1 agrees at 8 bases. V shed 5 bases and J 4 bases; nucleotides not matched to a gene: 9. The CDR3 is 15 amino acids. Germline values: CDR1 SGHAT, CDR2 FQDESV (reference sequence). Written as DNA, the CDR3 is TGTGCCAGCAGCAGACAGGGGTTGGACTTCTATGGCTACACCTTC. Its protein product is CASSRQGLDFYGYTF.

V is TRBV2 and J is TRBJ1-1, with 9 bases matching TRBD1. Unmatched junction bases numbered 9, after V lost 6 bases and J lost 7 bases. CDR1 and CDR2 from the germline V gene are SNHLY and FYNNEI. This CDR3 spans 14 amino acids. The CDR3 is CASRGWTGDNEAFF. The CDR3 DNA is TGTGCCAGCAGGGGCTGGACAGGGGATAATGAAGCTTTCTTT. Together with reference TRBV2 and TRBJ1-1, the CDR3 gives the full variable domain: EPEVTQTPSHQVTQMGQEVILRCVPISNHLYFYWYRQILGQKVEFLVSFYNNEISEKSEIFDDQFSVERPDGSNFTLKIRSTKLEDSAMYFCASRGWTGDNEAFFGQGTRLTVV.

The chain recombines TRBV6-1 with TRBJ1-1; no reliable D call. This CDR3 contains 15 residues. The germline V gene has CDR1 MNHNS and CDR2 SASEGT. V lost 3 bases and J 3 bases, leaving 14 bases between the germline ends. CDR3 sequence reads: CASSDLATSYTEAFF. The CDR3, as DNA: TGTGCCAGCAGTGATTTAGCGACCTCGTACACTGAAGCTTTCTTT.

The genes are TRBV5-8 and TRBJ1-5; 8 bases fit TRBD1. V gave up 2 bases and J gave up 7 bases; unmatched junction bases: 8. Germline V gene data show CDR1 as SGHTS and CDR2 as YDEGEE. This CDR3 is 15 amino acids long. The CDR3 DNA reads TGTGCCAGCAGCTTTGGAGGACAGGGAGAACAGCCCCAGCATTTT. It yields the protein CASSFGGQGEQPQHF.

The V gene is TRBV2, the J gene TRBJ2-1; 13 nucleotides line up with TRBD2. Germline assignment: CDR1 SNHLY and CDR2 FYNNEI. The CDR3 is 14 amino acids. V lost 2 bases, J lost 9 bases, and 1 base stayed unmatched. The CDR3 DNA sequence: TGTGCCAGCAGTGAAACTAGCGGGAGGGGTGAGCAGTTCTTC. Its protein product is CASSETSGRGEQFF.

The rearrangement links TRBV6-6 to TRBJ2-7; 9 nucleotides align to TRBD2. CDR1 and CDR2 from the germline V gene are MNHNY and SVGAGI (reference sequence). The CDR3 runs 15 residues. After removal of 4 bases from V and 3 bases from J, the junction contained 7 bases not matched to a gene. CDR3 residues: CASSWGEAGGYEQYF. CDR3 coding DNA: TGTGCCAGCAGTTGGGGTGAAGCGGGAGGCTACGAGCAGTACTTC.

A remark on this clone: One end of the junction varies from germline; a read error may be responsible. The genes are TRBV30 and TRBJ2-5, with 7 bases that match TRBD1. The CDR3 totals 13 residues. CDR1 is GTSNPN and CDR2 is SVGIG in the germline V gene (reference sequence). As DNA, the CDR3 is TGTGCCTGGGGGGATCAGGGGGTAGAGAACCAGTACTTC. The encoded protein is CAWGDQGVENQYF.

V gene TRBV27 combines with J gene TRBJ1-4; TRBD1 aligns across 8 bases. In germline, CDR1 is MNHEY, CDR2 SMNVEV (reference sequence). V lost 4 bases, J lost 2 bases, and 6 bases stayed unmatched. This CDR3 spans 16 amino acids. The CDR3 DNA is TGTGCCAGCAGTTCGGCAGGGGGCGGGACTAATGAAAAACTGTTTTTT. It codes for CASSSAGGGTNEKLFF.

The chain links TRBV19 to TRBJ2-4; perhaps TRBD2 as D (6 bases). CDR3 size: 14 residues. Deletions cut 5 bases from V and 3 bases from J, with 11 bases between. Per germline, CDR1 LNHDA and CDR2 SQIVND (reference sequence). The CDR3 sequence: CASSRGFDKNIQYF. The CDR3 bases are TGTGCCAGTAGTCGGGGGTTTGACAAAAACATTCAGTACTTC.

The chain couples TRBV19 to TRBJ2-6; 10 bases line up with TRBD2. Germline V gives CDR1 LNHDA, CDR2 SQIVND (reference sequence). The CDR3 runs 19 residues. Trimming at V came to 3 bases and at J to 4 bases, leaving 12 bases not matched to a gene. CDR3 nucleotides: TGTGCCAGTAGTATTAGGAGTCTAGCGGGAGTACAAGGGGCCAACGTCCTGACTTTC. It specifies CASSIRSLAGVQGANVLTF.

J is TRBJ2-1 and V is TRBV4-1; 9 bases line up with TRBD1. The germline V gene encodes CDR1 MGHRA and CDR2 YSYEKL. With V trimmed by 6 bases and J by 6 bases, 9 bases remained unmatched. CDR3 length equals 15 residues. CDR3 loop: CASSYPGQGSNEQFF. In DNA form, the CDR3 reads TGCGCCAGCAGTTACCCGGGACAGGGTTCCAATGAGCAGTTCTTC.

The chain links TRBV9 to TRBJ1-2; weak D call: TRBD1 (5 bases). With 3 bases removed from V and 0 bases from J, the gap between germline ends came to 9 bases. CDR3 length equals 14 residues. Germline CDR1 and CDR2: SGDLS and YYNGEE. CDR3: CASSAGLTNYGYTF. CDR3 nucleotide sequence: TGTGCCAGCAGCGCGGGACTGACTAACTATGGCTACACCTTC.

V gene TRBV4-3 combines with J gene TRBJ2-1; 8 positions agree with TRBD2. Per the germline V gene, CDR1 is LGHNA and CDR2 is YSLEER. The CDR3 loop spans 15 amino acids. V was pared by 8 bases and J by 7 bases, with 13 bases of the junction left unmatched. The DNA of the CDR3 is TGCGCCAGCTCCCCGGCGGGGGGACTAAGAAATGAGCAGTTCTTC. Translated, it gives CASSPAGGLRNEQFF.

The chain couples TRBV7-9 to TRBJ2-7; 8 bases map to TRBD1. CDR3 size: 14 residues. The germline V gene has CDR1 SEHNR and CDR2 FQNEAQ (reference sequence). The V gene end was trimmed by 5 bases and the J gene end by 5 bases; junction bases not matched to a gene: 8. The CDR3 nucleotides are TGTGCCAGCAGCCTAGGACAGGGTAAGAACGAGCAGTACTTC. It codes for CASSLGQGKNEQYF. The variable domain in full, completed from reference TRBV7-9 and TRBJ2-7, reads DTGVSQNPRHKITKRGQNVTFRCDPISEHNRLYWYRQTLGQGPEFLTYFQNEAQLEKSRLLSDRFSAERPKGSFSTLEIQRTEQGDSAMYLCASSLGQGKNEQYFGPGTRLTVT.

This rearrangement joins TRBV7-9 to TRBJ2-1; possible D gene TRBD1, 6 bases. Trimming shortened V by 5 bases and J by 2 bases, and 13 bases separated the two germline ends. Germline V lookup: CDR1 SEHNR, CDR2 FQNEAQ (reference sequence). The CDR3 length is 15 residues. This chain's CDR3 is CASSPPGTPYNEQFF. The CDR3 DNA reads TGTGCCAGCAGCCCCCCCGGGACACCCTACAATGAGCAGTTCTTC.

The chain has TRBV9 and TRBJ2-5; possible D gene TRBD1, 5 bases. There are 13 residues in the CDR3. Germline CDR1 is SGDLS and CDR2 is YYNGEE. With 4 bases removed from V and 5 bases from J, the gap between germline ends came to 12 bases. The CDR3 bases are TGTGCCAGCAGCCCCAGGGTCGGGGAGACCCAGTACTTC. As protein: CASSPRVGETQYF.

The rearrangement links TRBV19 to TRBJ2-5; 7 positions match TRBD1. V lost 8 bases to trimming and J lost 4 bases; unmatched junction nucleotides: 13. Germline assignment: CDR1 LNHDA and CDR2 SQIVND (reference sequence). CDR3 length: 15 residues. This CDR3 is CASGYRGILGETQYF. As DNA, the CDR3 is TGTGCCAGTGGGTACAGGGGAATCCTGGGAGAGACCCAGTACTTC.

The J gene is TRBJ2-7, the V gene TRBV5-1; D gene ambiguous. The V gene's germline CDR1 is SGHRS and CDR2 YFSETQ. This CDR3 region has 14 residues. V was cut by 0 bases and J by 1 base, with 8 bases left in between. This CDR3 is CASSLVTESYEQYF. In DNA form, the CDR3 reads TGCGCCAGCAGCTTGGTTACAGAGTCCTACGAGCAGTACTTC.

CDR3 sequence: CASSLDADDGYTF. The CDR3 DNA reads as TGTGCCAGCAGCTTAGATGCAGATGATGGCTACACCTTC. J is TRBJ1-2 and V is TRBV13; D gene unclear. In germline, CDR1 is PRHDT, CDR2 FYEKMQ (reference sequence). This CDR3 spans 13 amino acids. The germline V and J ends were trimmed by 1 base and 6 bases, with 9 bases remaining between them.

V is TRBV5-5 and J is TRBJ1-2; TRBD1 is a possible D gene (6 bases). The CDR3 is 13 residues long. Trimming shortened V by 5 bases and J by 2 bases, and 10 bases separated the two germline ends. CDR1 is SGHKS and CDR2 is YYEKEE in the germline V gene (reference sequence). CDR3 protein: CASSPDRNYGYTF. In DNA form, the CDR3 reads TGTGCCAGCAGTCCTGACAGGAACTATGGCTACACCTTC.

The rearrangement links TRBV28 to TRBJ1-1; D not resolved. Germline V gene data show CDR1 as MDHEN and CDR2 as SYDVKM. The V end was cut by 7 bases, the J end by 4 bases, with 13 bases between. CDR3 length: 13 amino acids. Here the CDR3 reads CASNLTPGTEAFF. CDR3 in DNA: TGTGCCAGCAACTTAACCCCGGGCACTGAAGCTTTCTTT.

Notes on this clone: At one end the junction does not follow the germline gene, possibly because of a read error. The CDR3 here is CASSRLTGNTGELFF. Written as DNA, the CDR3 is TGTGCTAGCAGCCGCTTAACGGGGAACACCGGGGAGCTGTTTTTT. This sequence joins TRBV7-7 and TRBJ2-2; D is unresolved. The CDR3 extends over 15 amino acids. The germline CDR1 and CDR2 sequences are SSHAT and FNYEAQ (reference sequence). Based on the CDR3 plus reference TRBV7-7 and TRBJ2-2, the full variable domain is GAGVSQSPRYKVTKRGQDVTLRCDPISSHATLYWYQQALGQGPEFLTYFNYEAQPDKSGLPSDRFSAERPEGSISTLTIQRTEQRDSAMYRCASSRLTGNTGELFFGEGSRLTVL.

This chain joins TRBV13 and TRBJ2-2; TRBD2 might be the D (5 bases). Germline-derived CDR1 and CDR2 are PRHDT and FYEKMQ (reference sequence). V was cut by 5 bases and J by 6 bases, with 16 bases left in between. CDR3 size: 15 residues. The CDR3 here is CASSHRGAGSGELFF. The CDR3 nucleotides read TGTGCCAGCAGCCACCGGGGAGCAGGATCCGGGGAGCTGTTTTTT.

The chain couples TRBV7-8 to TRBJ2-7, with TRBD1 as a possible D gene (5 bases). Germline V CDR1 and CDR2: SGHVS, FQNEAQ. With 0 bases removed from V and 3 bases from J, the gap between germline ends came to 15 bases. This CDR3 spans 16 amino acids. The CDR3 reads CASSLAQGRWGYEQYF. The DNA of the CDR3 is TGTGCCAGCAGCTTAGCGCAGGGCAGATGGGGCTACGAGCAGTACTTC.

This rearrangement joins TRBV4-1 to TRBJ2-5, with D possibly TRBD2 on 5 matching bases. The V gene's germline CDR1 is MGHRA and CDR2 YSYEKL. Trimming pared 4 bases from V and 2 bases from J, leaving 11 bases between. CDR3 length: 14 amino acids. As DNA, the CDR3 is TGCGCCAGCAGCCTGGCCCCGGGGCAAGAGACCCAGTACTTC. Protein: CASSLAPGQETQYF.

The V gene is TRBV7-9, the J gene TRBJ2-2, with 7 positions matching TRBD1. This CDR3 is 15 amino acids long. Germline-derived CDR1 and CDR2 are SEHNR and FQNEAQ (reference sequence). V was clipped by 1 base and J by 7 bases; unmatched bases: 6. The CDR3 region is CASSLETGLSGELFF. CDR3 coding DNA: TGTGCCAGCAGCTTAGAGACAGGGCTGAGCGGGGAGCTGTTTTTT.

The chain uses TRBV10-1 and TRBJ1-1; TRBD1 matches 8 bases. CDR1 WNHNN and CDR2 SYGVQD come from the germline V gene (reference sequence). There are 14 residues in the CDR3. V trimming: 5 bases; J trimming: 5 bases; junction bases outside the gene matches: 7. As DNA, the CDR3 is TGCGCCAGCAGTAAAGACAGGGGTCTGACTGAAGCTTTCTTT. Its protein product is CASSKDRGLTEAFF.

Details on this clone: One end of the junction varies from germline; a read error may be responsible. The CDR3 nucleotides read TGCAGCATTGAAGATTCTGAACGACAGGTCTGGGGCTACACCTTC. As protein: CSIEDSERQVWGYTF. The chain employs TRBV29-1 and TRBJ1-2; D is possibly TRBD1 (6 bases). The germline CDR1 and CDR2 sequences are SQVTM and ANQGSEA. This CDR3 spans 15 amino acids.

V is TRBV27 and J is TRBJ1-1; D might be TRBD1 (6 bases). The CDR3 sequence is 15 residues long. V lost 6 bases, J lost 6 bases, and 20 bases lay in between. Germline V CDR1 and CDR2: MNHEY, SMNVEV (reference sequence). The CDR3 DNA is TGTGCCAGCAGCCGCGACAGGCCTTTTGGAGCTGAAGCTTTCTTT. It is translated as CASSRDRPFGAEAFF.